These T cell receptor beta chains were read from a single sample in a study of T cell responses to AZD1222 COVID-19 vaccine. Clones were sequenced by immunoSEQ multiplex PCR, and TCRdb holds only the in-frame ones, with some missing. The table records 200,000 or so clones, around 93% of them present only once. Specimen: peripheral blood, collected on day 0 of AZD1222 vaccination. The receptors come from an adult in good health. Each CDR3 is given with its conserved first and last residue. A D gene is named only where the DNA matches it firmly. Not all rows give a size; the values are once, few, many and, for expanded clones, a class.

D gene,clone size,J gene,V gene,CDR3 DNA,CDR3 protein
NA,NA,TRBJ2-2,TRBV7-3,TGTGCCAGCAGCAACGACGGATTCGGGGAGCTGTTTTTT,CASSNDGFGELFF
TRBD2,NA,TRBJ2-1,TRBV7-2,TGTGCCAGCAGCGCCCTAGCGGGGATCTACAATGAGCAGTTCTTC,CASSALAGIYNEQFF
NA,NA,TRBJ1-5,TRBV2,TGTGCCAGCAGTGAATCAAGGGCCCTAGGTCCCCAGCCCCAGCATTTT,CASSESRALGPQPQHF
NA,NA,TRBJ2-2,TRBV19,TGTGCCAGTAGTTCTTCCCCGGACTCTCGGGACGGGGAGCTGTTTTTT,CASSSSPDSRDGELFF
TRBD1,once,TRBJ1-2,TRBV14,TGTGCCAGCAGTGAAGGAGGGGGCGCCTCTAACTATGGCTACACCTTC,CASSEGGGASNYGYTF
NA,NA,TRBJ2-1,TRBV5-4,TGTGCCAGCAGCCAGGTTTCAGTGAGCTCCTACAATGAGCAGTTCTTC,CASSQVSVSSYNEQFF
NA,NA,TRBJ2-3,TRBV10-3,TGTGCCATCAGTGAACCCCGGGGCTTTACTAGCACAGATACGCAGTATTTT,CAISEPRGFTSTDTQYF
NA,once,TRBJ2-1,TRBV28,TGTGCCAGCACAGCTCAGATGGTCAATGAGCAGTTCTTC,CASTAQMVNEQFF
NA,NA,TRBJ2-1,TRBV25-1,TGTGCCAGCAGTGCACAGAATGACAATGAGCAGTTCTTC,CASSAQNDNEQFF
NA,NA,TRBJ2-7,TRBV12-3/TRBV12-4,TGTGCCAGCAGTTCCCGCTACGAGCAGTACTTC,CASSSRYEQYF
NA,NA,TRBJ1-2,TRBV18,TGTGCCAGCTCACCTGTAGAGGGCTACACCTTC,CASSPVEGYTF
NA,NA,TRBJ1-2,TRBV12-3/TRBV12-4,TGTGCCAGCACCCGGGGGAATGGCTACACCTTC,CASTRGNGYTF
NA,once,TRBJ1-6,TRBV5-1,TGCGCCAGCAGCGAGGGGACGGTGAATTCACCCCTCCACTTT,CASSEGTVNSPLHF
NA,NA,TRBJ2-3,TRBV5-6,TGTGCCAGTGGAAGTTCCACGCAGTATTTT,CASGSSTQYF
NA,NA,TRBJ2-4,TRBV28,TGTGCCAGCAGTTTATTGGAGGACGCCAAAAACATTCAGTACTTC,CASSLLEDAKNIQYF
NA,NA,TRBJ2-2,TRBV9,TGTGCCACAGAGACGGGCGGGGAGCTGTTTTTT,CATETGGELFF
TRBD1,once,TRBJ1-5,TRBV6-4,TGTGCCAACCGACAGGGGGCTTTAGGTCAGCCCCAGCATTTT,CANRQGALGQPQHF
NA,NA,TRBJ2-7,TRBV28,TGTGCCAGCAGCACCGGGAGCAACGGGTACGAGCAGTACTTC,CASSTGSNGYEQYF
TRBD1,NA,TRBJ1-5,TRBV27,TGTGCCAGCAGTTTGCGGGCAGGGGGCGGCAATCAGCCCCAGCATTTT,CASSLRAGGGNQPQHF
NA,NA,TRBJ2-7,TRBV27,TGTGCCAGCAGTTTAGCCTCTGGAGGGGCCTACGAGCAGTACTTC,CASSLASGGAYEQYF
NA,NA,TRBJ2-5,TRBV27,TGTGCCAGCAGTTTCTCGGACTATCAAGAGACCCAGTACTTC,CASSFSDYQETQYF
NA,NA,TRBJ1-5,TRBV11-2,TGTGCCAGCAGCTTGGACATTAGCAATCAGCCCCAGCATTTT,CASSLDISNQPQHF
TRBD1,NA,TRBJ2-3,TRBV6-2/TRBV6-3,TGTGCCAGCAGTAAACGACAGGGGGCCGATACGCAGTATTTT,CASSKRQGADTQYF
TRBD2,NA,TRBJ2-1,TRBV5-4,TGTGCCAGCAGCTTGCGGCTAGCGGGAACTGAGCAGTTCTTC,CASSLRLAGTEQFF